This is a list of T cell receptor beta chains from one sample in a study of cytomegalovirus exposure and HLA in healthy donors. Clones were read by immunoSEQ multiplex PCR, and TCRdb kept only the in-frame ones, dropping some. The sample holds around 100,000 clones. The sample was PBMCs. These receptors came from a man in his forties or fifties in good health and CMV-seronegative. Both conserved end residues are part of each CDR3. A D gene is named only where the DNA matches it firmly.

J | V | D | DNA | CDR3
TRBJ2-4 | TRBV27 | TRBD1 | TGTGCCAGCAGTACCGGACAGGGAGGCATTCAGTACTTC | CASSTGQGGIQYF
TRBJ2-1 | TRBV4-3 | TRBD2 | TGCGCCAGCAGCCAAAGGTCCTCGGCGGGAGTATCAAGCTCCTACAATGAGCAGTTCTTC | CASSQRSSAGVSSSYNEQFF
TRBJ1-4 | TRBV7-2 | NA | TGTGCCAGCAGCTTAATCGGGGCTAATGAAAAACTGTTTTTT | CASSLIGANEKLFF
TRBJ1-4 | TRBV6-1 | TRBD1 | TGTGCCAGCAGTGAGGAAACATACTACAGGGGGGTGATTGAAAAACTGTTTTTT | CASSEETYYRGVIEKLFF
TRBJ1-2 | TRBV4-3 | NA | TGCGCCAGCAGCCAAGACCAGGGGCCACAGGGTGGGTATGGCTACACCTTC | CASSQDQGPQGGYGYTF
TRBJ2-1 | TRBV6-5 | NA | TGTGCCAGCAGTTACTTGGAACCGGGGATTAATGAGCAGTTCTTC | CASSYLEPGINEQFF
TRBJ2-1 | TRBV15 | NA | TGTGCCACCAGCGCCAGAGGAGGGGATGAGCAGTTCTTC | CATSARGGDEQFF
TRBJ2-1 | TRBV29-1 | NA | TGCAGCGTGACAGTGGGTCTGTCGGCCTACAATGAGCAGTTCTTC | CSVTVGLSAYNEQFF
TRBJ1-6 | TRBV4-1 | NA | TGCGCCAGCAGCCACCGACAGCGGGGGGATTCACCCCTCCACTTT | CASSHRQRGDSPLHF
TRBJ1-1 | TRBV2 | NA | TGTGCCAAAGGAAAGGGGCCCAACACTGAAGCTTTCTTT | CAKGKGPNTEAFF
TRBJ2-3 | TRBV7-2 | NA | TGTGCCAGCAGCTCGCCCCCCCGGGTAGTCGTCCCAGATACGCAGTATTTT | CASSSPPRVVVPDTQYF
TRBJ2-7 | TRBV4-3 | TRBD1 | TGCGCCAGCAGCCTCAGGACAGGGAATTACGAGCAGTACTTC | CASSLRTGNYEQYF
TRBJ1-2 | TRBV7-6 | NA | TGTGCCAGCAGCCCTAATACTGAAATCTATGGCTACACCTTC | CASSPNTEIYGYTF
TRBJ1-2 | TRBV19 | TRBD1 | TGTGCCAGTAGTATCACCGGGACAGGCTATGGCTACACCTTC | CASSITGTGYGYTF
TRBJ1-4 | TRBV5-1 | NA | TGCGCCAGCAGCTTGCGAGGGGGGGCTGAAAAACTGTTTTTT | CASSLRGGAEKLFF
TRBJ2-7 | TRBV29-1 | NA | TGCAGCGTCGCCTTCTACGACGAGCAGTACTTC | CSVAFYDEQYF
TRBJ1-5 | TRBV19 | NA | TGTGCCAGTAGTTCCCTCTTGGACACCAATCAGCCCCAGCATTTT | CASSSLLDTNQPQHF
TRBJ2-3 | TRBV28 | TRBD2 | TGTGCCAGCAGGCATACTAGCGGGACAAGGACAGATACGCAGTATTTT | CASRHTSGTRTDTQYF
TRBJ1-1 | TRBV4-3 | NA | TGCGCCAGCAGCCAAGAGGGCTGGAACACTGAAGCTTTCTTT | CASSQEGWNTEAFF
TRBJ2-7 | TRBV18 | TRBD1 | TGTGCCAGCTCACCAGACAGGGCCACCTACGAGCAGTACTTC | CASSPDRATYEQYF
TRBJ2-5 | TRBV6-6 | NA | TGTGCCAGCACAGATTCCGAGCGGCAGCAAGAGACCCAGTACTTC | CASTDSERQQETQYF
TRBJ2-3 | TRBV9 | TRBD2 | TGTGCCAGCAGCGCCAGGAGCGGGAGTGGGACAGATACGCAGTATTTT | CASSARSGSGTDTQYF
TRBJ1-5 | TRBV5-1 | TRBD1 | TGCGCCAGCAGCTTGGCAGGGGGTAGCAATCAGCCCCAGCATTTT | CASSLAGGSNQPQHF
TRBJ1-2 | TRBV18 | TRBD1 | TGTGCCAGCTCACCAGGGACAGGGGGGGTAGCTAACTATGGCTACACCTTC | CASSPGTGGVANYGYTF
TRBJ2-7 | TRBV19 | NA | TGTGCCAGTGGGGACACCTACGAGCAGTACTTC | CASGDTYEQYF
TRBJ1-5 | TRBV6-1 | NA | TGTGCCAGCAGTGAGTTGAGGAGTCAGCCCCAGCATTTT | CASSELRSQPQHF
TRBJ1-5 | TRBV19 | NA | TGTGCCAGTAGGAAGGGGTATCAGCCCCAGCATTTT | CASRKGYQPQHF
TRBJ1-1 | TRBV30 | NA | TGTGCCTGGAGGGACAACGAAGACACTGAAGCTTTCTTT | CAWRDNEDTEAFF
TRBJ2-7 | TRBV6-1 | NA | TGTGCCAGCAGTCCCGGCGGCTACGAGCAGTACTTC | CASSPGGYEQYF
TRBJ2-7 | TRBV20-1 | NA | TGCAGTGGGCAGGGGTTTGACGAGCAGTACTTC | CSGQGFDEQYF
TRBJ2-4 | TRBV2 | TRBD2 | TGTGCCAGCAGTGAATTGGGGGGGACTCGAGACATTCAGTACTTC | CASSELGGTRDIQYF
TRBJ1-1 | TRBV4-1 | NA | TGCGCCAGCAGCCCCGACACGGGGACTGAAGCTTTCTTT | CASSPDTGTEAFF
TRBJ1-2 | TRBV7-9 | NA | TGTGCCAGCAGCTTAGAGCGATCTAACTATGGCTACACCTTC | CASSLERSNYGYTF
TRBJ2-7 | TRBV11-3 | TRBD1 | TGTGCCAGCAGCCCGAGACAGGGTGGATTGTACGAGCAGTACTTC | CASSPRQGGLYEQYF
TRBJ1-1 | TRBV11-2 | NA | TGTGCCAGCAGCTATACAGATACTAACACTGAAGCTTTCTTT | CASSYTDTNTEAFF
TRBJ1-5 | TRBV6-6 | NA | TGTGCCAGCAGTTACGGGAGGGCTAGCAATCAGCCCCAGCATTTT | CASSYGRASNQPQHF
TRBJ2-7 | TRBV11-3 | TRBD2 | TGTGCCAGCAGCTTATTTGCGACTAGCGTGGGGGGCTCCTACGAGCAGTACTTC | CASSLFATSVGGSYEQYF
TRBJ1-6 | TRBV5-1 | TRBD1 | TGCGCCAGCAGCGGGGGACAGGGATACAATTCACCCCTCCACTTT | CASSGGQGYNSPLHF
TRBJ1-2 | TRBV7-9 | TRBD1 | TGTGCCAGCAGCTTTGCCCCCTCGGGACAGGCGGACGGCTACACCTTC | CASSFAPSGQADGYTF
TRBJ2-5 | TRBV7-3 | TRBD1 | TGTGCCAGCAGCGCGGACAGGGAGGAGACCCAGTACTTC | CASSADREETQYF
TRBJ2-1 | TRBV7-2 | TRBD2 | TGTGCCAGCAGCTCTAGCGGGCGCGGCACCTACAATGAGCAGTTCTTC | CASSSSGRGTYNEQFF
TRBJ2-1 | TRBV5-4 | TRBD2 | TGTGCCAGCAGTCGCAGCCTAGCGGGAAGTAATGAGCAGTTCTTC | CASSRSLAGSNEQFF
TRBJ1-5 | TRBV6-1 | NA | TGTGCCAGCGGTACAGGATTCGGCAATCAGCCCCAGCATTTT | CASGTGFGNQPQHF
TRBJ2-7 | TRBV5-4 | NA | TGTGCCAGCAGCTTGGTTCTTCACTCTGACGAGCAGTACTTC | CASSLVLHSDEQYF
TRBJ1-2 | TRBV6-1 | NA | TGTGCCAGCAGACAGGGCCCCTATGGCTACACCTTC | CASRQGPYGYTF